Listed below are T cell receptor beta chains from one sample, sequenced in a study of blood T cell repertoires in COVID-19. Method: immunoSEQ multiplex PCR; TCRdb's copy keeps in-frame clones and lacks some. The sample holds 350,000 to 550,000 clones; roughly 91% are singletons and the top ten take roughly 4%. Sequencing was performed on peripheral blood. Every receptor here comes from a woman aged 25 to 39 with acute or convalescent COVID-19. The CDR3 runs from the conserved cysteine through the conserved F or W. A D gene is named only where the DNA matches it firmly. Where a row states a size, it is once, few, many or the class of an expanded clone; other rows omit it.

v_call,d_call,j_call,clone_size,cdr3_aa,cdr3_nt
TRBV9,TRBD2,TRBJ2-7,.,CASSVGGGTYEQYF,TGTGCCAGCAGCGTAGGGGGAGGGACCTACGAGCAGTACTTC
TRBV9,.,TRBJ1-5,.,CASSVGTGTNQPQHF,TGTGCCAGCAGCGTAGGCACGGGAACGAATCAGCCCCAGCATTTT
TRBV6-6,TRBD2,TRBJ2-1,once,CASSQGLAGYDEQFF,TGTGCCAGCAGCCAGGGACTAGCGGGGTACGATGAGCAGTTCTTC
TRBV19,TRBD2,TRBJ2-2,.,CASSNPGGTGELFF,TGTGCCAGTAGTAACCCGGGGGGCACCGGGGAGCTGTTTTTT
TRBV7-9,TRBD1,TRBJ2-3,.,CASSLGQGPTDTQYF,TGTGCCAGCAGCTTGGGACAGGGCCCCACAGATACGCAGTATTTT
TRBV30,TRBD2,TRBJ2-7,few,CAYGLAGPYEQYF,TGTGCCTACGGGCTAGCGGGGCCCTACGAGCAGTACTTC
TRBV11-2,.,TRBJ2-3,few,CASSLDRLSDTQYF,TGTGCCAGCAGCTTAGATCGGTTGTCGGATACGCAGTATTTT
TRBV5-4,TRBD1,TRBJ1-2,.,CASSVPGTGVTMLLGGYTF,TGTGCCAGCAGCGTTCCCGGGACAGGAGTGACTATGCTTTTGGGAGGCTACACCTTC
TRBV6-5,.,TRBJ1-5,few,CASSSRAKTGFQPQHF,TGTGCCAGCAGTTCACGTGCTAAAACAGGGTTCCAGCCCCAGCATTTT
TRBV29-1,.,TRBJ2-7,once,CSVLGVHEQYF,TGCAGCGTTTTAGGGGTTCACGAGCAGTACTTC
TRBV15,.,TRBJ1-4,.,CATSTYPLRMNEKLFF,TGTGCCACCAGCACTTACCCACTAAGGATGAATGAAAAACTGTTTTTT
TRBV5-1,.,TRBJ2-3,once,CASSLGDNTQYF,TGCGCCAGCAGCTTGGGGGACAATACGCAGTATTTT
TRBV30,.,TRBJ1-6,.,CAWSAGQNTSPLHF,TGTGCCTGGAGTGCCGGACAAAACACTTCACCCCTCCACTTT
TRBV5-4,TRBD2,TRBJ2-3,.,CASSSRTSGGRTDTQYF,TGTGCCAGCAGCAGCCGGACTAGCGGGGGGAGGACAGATACGCAGTATTTT
TRBV6-6,.,TRBJ1-1,.,CASSLGEHFPEAFF,TGTGCCAGCAGTTTAGGAGAACATTTCCCTGAAGCTTTCTTT
TRBV10-3,.,TRBJ1-1,few,CAIRTGLVDTEAFF,TGTGCCATCAGGACGGGATTAGTGGACACTGAAGCTTTCTTT
TRBV27,TRBD1,TRBJ1-2,.,CASSLGQGVRGYTF,TGTGCCAGCAGTTTAGGACAGGGGGTGCGGGGCTACACCTTC
TRBV5-4,TRBD2,TRBJ2-7,.,CASSGLLAGGSNEQYF,TGTGCCAGCAGCGGATTACTAGCGGGGGGTTCGAACGAGCAGTACTTC
TRBV19,.,TRBJ2-7,.,CASSSMRAGEQYF,TGTGCCAGTAGTTCTATGCGGGCCGGGGAGCAGTACTTC
TRBV7-6,TRBD2,TRBJ2-1,.,CASSLTTSGGFEQFF,TGTGCCAGCAGCTTAACGACTAGCGGGGGCTTTGAGCAGTTCTTC
TRBV28,.,TRBJ1-2,.,CASRSGILYGYTF,TGTGCCAGCAGATCCGGGATCCTTTATGGCTACACCTTC
TRBV2,TRBD1,TRBJ2-3,.,CASRSRTGGTDTQYF,TGTGCCAGCAGAAGTCGGACAGGGGGCACAGATACGCAGTATTTT
TRBV9,TRBD2,TRBJ2-7,.,CASSPGGGGAYEQYF,TGTGCCAGCAGCCCCGGGGGCGGGGGGGCCTACGAGCAGTACTTC
TRBV24-1,TRBD2,TRBJ2-1,.,CATSDFAAGGRDEQFF,TGTGCCACCAGTGATTTCGCCGCGGGGGGTAGGGATGAGCAGTTCTTC
TRBV5-1,TRBD2,TRBJ2-5,.,CASSLSGGEETQYF,TGCGCCAGCAGCTTGTCCGGGGGGGAAGAGACCCAGTACTTC
TRBV7-8,.,TRBJ2-7,.,CASSLPLEGDYEQYF,TGTGCCAGCAGCTTACCCCTTGAGGGGGACTACGAGCAGTACTTC
TRBV6-6,.,TRBJ1-4,.,CASSTHTGGLEKLFF,TGTGCCAGCAGCACACACACGGGAGGATTGGAAAAACTGTTTTTT
TRBV28,TRBD2,TRBJ2-3,.,CASRSFGGGDTQYF,TGTGCCAGCAGGTCTTTCGGGGGGGGAGATACGCAGTATTTT
TRBV2,TRBD1,TRBJ1-2,.,CASRPGRTGTGYGYTF,TGTGCCAGCAGGCCGGGGCGGACAGGTACTGGCTATGGCTACACCTTC